The rows below give T cell receptor beta chains drawn from one sample of a study of cytomegalovirus exposure and HLA in healthy donors. Profiling relied on immunoSEQ multiplex PCR, and the TCRdb table lists in-frame clones only, not all of them. The table records around 76,000 clones, about 73% of them present only once. The sequencing sample was made of PBMCs. These receptors originate from a woman between 45 and 65 years old in good health and CMV-seropositive. The CDR3 runs from the conserved cysteine through the conserved F or W. Each record gives: clone size, V gene, J gene, D gene, CDR3 protein, CDR3 DNA. A D gene is named only where the DNA matches it firmly. A row's size may be missing; if present it is once, few, many or a size class.

NA	TRBV10-3	TRBJ2-7	TRBD1	CAISDRGQNEQYF	TGTGCCATCAGTGACAGGGGGCAAAACGAGCAGTACTTC
few	TRBV18	TRBJ2-5	NA	CASSQSGARETQYF	TGTGCCAGCTCACAGTCTGGAGCCCGAGAGACCCAGTACTTC
once	TRBV6-1	TRBJ2-4	NA	CASSARVSRAKNIQYF	TGTGCCAGCAGTGCCAGGGTATCTAGGGCCAAAAACATTCAGTACTTC
NA	TRBV10-3	TRBJ2-1	NA	CASSESVYRGNEQFF	TGTGCCAGCAGTGAGTCTGTATACCGGGGCAATGAGCAGTTCTTC
few	TRBV9	TRBJ2-2	TRBD2	CASSAGTSPLALFF	TGTGCCAGCAGCGCGGGGACTAGCCCTCTAGCGTTGTTTTTT
NA	TRBV6-5	TRBJ2-7	NA	CASSTGTGLYEQYF	TGTGCCAGCTCTACGGGTACAGGCCTTTACGAGCAGTACTTC
few	TRBV30	TRBJ1-6	TRBD1	CAWSGQGVRESPLHF	TGTGCCTGGAGTGGACAGGGAGTCAGGGAATCACCCCTCCACTTT
NA	TRBV2	TRBJ2-2	NA	CASSEALMQQGPNTGELFF	TGTGCCAGCAGTGAAGCGCTTATGCAGCAGGGCCCGAACACCGGGGAGCTGTTTTTT
few	TRBV11-1	TRBJ1-2	TRBD1	CASSPDDRANGYTF	TGTGCCAGCAGCCCTGACGACAGGGCCAATGGCTACACCTTC
NA	TRBV5-1	TRBJ1-2	NA	CASSLDRGGYGYTF	TGCGCCAGCAGCTTGGACCGCGGGGGGTATGGCTACACCTTC
NA	TRBV19	TRBJ2-3	NA	CASSIAGSSTNTQYF	TGTGCCAGTAGTATAGCCGGGAGCTCCACAAATACGCAGTATTTT
NA	TRBV19	TRBJ2-1	TRBD2	CASRLAGGPYEQFF	TGTGCCAGTAGACTAGCGGGAGGGCCCTATGAGCAGTTCTTC
NA	TRBV5-1	TRBJ2-1	NA	CASSPGQNNEQFF	TGCGCCAGCAGCCCTGGACAGAACAATGAGCAGTTCTTC
NA	TRBV6-5	TRBJ1-5	NA	CASSYSMPGQPQHF	TGTGCCAGCAGTTACTCAATGCCCGGTCAGCCCCAGCATTTT
once	TRBV6-1	TRBJ1-1	NA	CASSKTPGTEAFF	TGTGCCAGCAGTAAAACCCCGGGCACTGAAGCTTTCTTT
NA	TRBV28	TRBJ1-2	NA	CASSSSHYGYTF	TGTGCCAGCAGTTCCAGTCACTATGGCTACACCTTC
NA	TRBV7-2	TRBJ1-5	NA	CASSRNSNQPQHF	TGTGCCAGCAGCCGTAATAGCAATCAGCCCCAGCATTTT
NA	TRBV10-3	TRBJ2-5	TRBD1	CAISEWTGNGQETQYF	TGTGCCATCAGTGAGTGGACAGGGAACGGGCAAGAGACCCAGTACTTC
NA	TRBV14	TRBJ2-2	TRBD1	CASSQAGGTGELFF	TGTGCCAGCAGCCAGGCAGGGGGCACCGGGGAGCTGTTTTTT
NA	TRBV30	TRBJ1-3	NA	CAWSRLTQGLLGNTIYF	TGTGCCTGGAGTCGACTCACACAAGGACTTCTAGGAAACACCATATATTTT
NA	TRBV11-2	TRBJ2-2	TRBD2	CASSSGTRFTGELFF	TGTGCCAGCAGCTCCGGGACTAGATTCACCGGGGAGCTGTTTTTT
NA	TRBV5-1	TRBJ2-5	TRBD2	CASSLAAGGEETQYF	TGCGCCAGCAGCTTGGCCGCGGGGGGGGAAGAGACCCAGTACTTC
NA	TRBV9	TRBJ2-3	TRBD2	CASSVALAGTDTQYF	TGCGCCAGCAGCGTAGCTCTAGCGGGGACAGATACGCAGTATTTT
NA	TRBV5-1	TRBJ2-6	NA	CASSFGLPSGANVLTF	TGCGCCAGCAGCTTCGGTCTGCCCTCTGGGGCCAACGTCCTGACTTTC
NA	TRBV29-1	TRBJ1-2	TRBD1	CSVQRDRVGYGYTF	TGCAGCGTACAAAGGGACAGGGTAGGCTATGGCTACACCTTC
NA	TRBV28	TRBJ2-5	NA	CASSLGRGRQETQYF	TGTGCCAGCAGTTTAGGCAGGGGGAGGCAAGAGACCCAGTACTTC
once	TRBV9	TRBJ2-3	NA	CASSVGHTDTQYF	TGTGCCAGCAGCGTAGGTCACACAGATACGCAGTATTTT
few	TRBV7-2	TRBJ2-5	TRBD1	CASSFVRDRGETQYF	TGTGCCAGCAGCTTTGTCCGGGACAGGGGTGAGACCCAGTACTTC
NA	TRBV30	TRBJ2-3	NA	CAWKRRTTSTDTQYF	TGTGCCTGGAAGCGCAGGACAACTAGCACAGATACGCAGTATTTT
NA	TRBV4-3	TRBJ1-2	NA	CASSQDSGYPNYGYTF	TGCGCCAGCAGCCAAGATTCGGGTTATCCTAACTATGGCTACACCTTC
few	TRBV28	TRBJ1-6	NA	CASSLGQNNSPLHF	TGTGCCAGCAGCCTAGGACAGAATAATTCACCCCTCCACTTT
NA	TRBV30	TRBJ1-1	NA	CAWRYFPGTEAFF	TGTGCCTGGAGGTACTTCCCGGGAACTGAAGCTTTCTTT
NA	TRBV6-6	TRBJ2-1	TRBD2	CASSYGLAGENEQFF	TGTGCCAGCAGTTACGGACTAGCGGGAGAGAATGAGCAGTTCTTC
NA	TRBV5-6	TRBJ1-3	NA	CASSLRGPRNTIYF	TGTGCCAGCAGCTTACGAGGCCCAAGAAACACCATATATTTT
few	TRBV2	TRBJ1-6	TRBD1	CASSGDRALVSPLHF	TGTGCCAGCAGCGGGGACAGGGCCCTTGTTTCACCCCTCCACTTT
NA	TRBV14	TRBJ1-2	NA	CASSLSGTRNYGYTF	TGTGCCAGCAGCCTCTCCGGGACAAGGAACTATGGCTACACCTTC
NA	TRBV6-1	TRBJ1-5	TRBD1	CASAGGDQPQHF	TGTGCCAGTGCAGGGGGCGACCAGCCCCAGCATTTT
NA	TRBV30	TRBJ2-7	NA	CAWSRKATLSGEQYF	TGTGCCTGGAGCCGAAAGGCCACCCTGTCGGGGGAGCAGTACTTC
once	TRBV28	TRBJ2-1	NA	CASSPDIGGYNEQFF	TGTGCCAGCAGCCCCGACATTGGGGGGTACAATGAGCAGTTCTTC
NA	TRBV5-1	TRBJ1-5	TRBD1	CASSLFPTGTNQPQHF	TGCGCCAGCAGCTTGTTCCCGACAGGGACAAATCAGCCCCAGCATTTT
few	TRBV5-8	TRBJ2-7	NA	CASSLYGSSSYEQYF	TGTGCCAGCAGCTTGTACGGTTCGAGCTCCTACGAGCAGTACTTC
NA	TRBV2	TRBJ1-2	TRBD1	CASTETRTGLLGYTF	TGTGCCAGCACCGAGACCCGGACAGGGCTCCTTGGCTACACCTTC
NA	TRBV28	TRBJ2-5	NA	CASIATGLSTQYF	TGTGCCAGCATAGCAACAGGGTTAAGTACCCAGTACTTC
few	TRBV5-8	TRBJ2-5	NA	CASSPRPMAVETQYF	TGTGCCAGCAGCCCCCGCCCTATGGCGGTGGAGACCCAGTACTTC
NA	TRBV28	TRBJ1-5	NA	CASQGINQPQHF	TGTGCCAGTCAGGGTATCAATCAGCCCCAGCATTTT
NA	TRBV5-1	TRBJ1-2	NA	CASSLVPLHGYTF	TGCGCCAGCAGCTTGGTCCCCCTTCATGGCTACACCTTC
NA	TRBV6-5	TRBJ2-4	NA	CASREDLAKNIQYF	TGTGCCAGCAGAGAGGATCTAGCCAAAAACATTCAGTACTTC